The present entry profiles one T cell receptor beta chain with its context. This clonotype was observed at least ten times. The target of this receptor is not known. Per-nucleotide qualities are absent, and no much larger clonotype sits a single base away. The instrument was an Illumina NovaSeq 6000. Using 5'RACE with constant-segment primers, TCRalpha and TCRbeta cDNA libraries were constructed, with sample barcodes and unique molecular identifiers added in the process. Trizol reagent was used to extract RNA from every sample. Amplification of the libraries took two PCR steps, and the second step added a second sample barcode plus Illumina TruSeq adapters. Libraries were sequenced on an Illumina NovaSeq with 2 x 150 bp paired-end reads. As for the authors' bioinformatics: With migec v1.2.7, reads were demultiplexed and then collapsed into UMI-guided consensus sequences. Using mixcr v2.1.11, UMI consensuses were aligned to TRA and TRB V and J templates and then assembled into clonotypes. Expanded or contracted clonotypes were those called significant by both edgeR and NoisET, with noise models trained on biological replicates. For edgeR calls, the cutoffs were a false discovery rate-adjusted p below 0.01 and a log2 fold-change threshold of 1. As an exploratory analysis of dynamics, max-normalized trajectories of the 1000 most abundant clonotypes were examined by PCA with hierarchical clustering. Separately sequenced CD4+ and CD8+ repertoires were used to assign a CD4 or CD8 phenotype to each responding clone. Using fastp at Q25 and MiXCR, TCRdb reprocessed the public reads and kept productive beta chains. Every entry covers one CDR3 protein and lists the most common genes and DNA from its rows. TCRdb, not the original authors, processed these V and J calls. In this sample the table shows about 250,000 distinct CDR3 sequences, 15% of which occur a single time. The ten largest clones add up to more than 2% of the sample.

The data stem from a study of T-cell memory formation after mild COVID-19 (dated by TCRdb to the early 2020s). Study-level background: TCR sequence clusters from the two donors were found to be largely donor specific. Two young, previously healthy adult volunteers, one female and one male, were included in the cohort. T-cell clones expanding and contracting after mild COVID-19 in a couple of donors were tracked by longitudinal TCRalpha and TCRbeta repertoire sequencing. The study at large found these results: Clones contracting from day 15 to 85 had balanced CD4/CD8 phenotypes, while a second wave expanding from day 15 to 37 was biased towards CD4+. Only a couple of mild cases were covered by the study, and larger cohorts that include severe cases with pre-infection samples were considered necessary. Contracting CD4+ clones turned up mainly in the CM and EM memory subsets, whereas EMRA was where CD8+ clones were enriched. Whether the second-wave clones peaking on day 37 were SARS-CoV-2 specific was not confirmed. The detection of some responding clones in pre-infection memory suggests that pre-existing cross-reactive memory T cells joined the SARS-CoV-2 response.

PBMCs were isolated by Ficoll-Paque density gradient centrifugation. There are 15 amino acids in the CDR3, from cysteine to phenylalanine inclusive. Left in the record is the CDR3 DNA by itself, 45 bases read in frame from the first base. V is pared back by 4 bases and J by 3 bases, with 16 bases lying between the germline termini. CDR1 and CDR2, looked up from the germline V gene (reference sequence), are DFQATT and SNEGSKA. The receptor chain draws on TRBV20-1 and TRBJ1-5, with the D gene not confidently named. The specimen sequenced was PBMCs or a T cell subset sorted from them (not recorded which). The sequence was collected from an adult woman who had mild COVID-19 (a few samples of this study predate the infection). The sample titles of this study are shuffled in the database, so cell type and time point are left out; the donor was told from shared clones. In nucleotides, the sequence is TGCAGTGCTAAACCAACGGGCGAATTCAATCAGCCCCAGCATTTT. This sequence encodes CSAKPTGEFNQPQHF.